The 24 T cell receptor beta chains reported below all come from one sample, sequenced in a study of blood T cell repertoires in COVID-19. Some clones are missing from TCRdb's copy, which holds only in-frame ones; the method was immunoSEQ multiplex PCR. The repertoire holds some 340,000 clones, approximately 89% seen once, with less than 6% in the top ten. Material for sequencing was PBMCs or T cells enriched from blood (not recorded which). The receptors were gathered from a woman in her 30s who had recovered from COVID-19.

The chain combines TRBV29-1 with TRBJ1-2; D remains unclear. Germline V gene sequence: CDR1 SQVTM, CDR2 ANQGSEA. V shed 4 bases and J shed 5 bases, with 14 bases lying between them. The CDR3 loop spans 13 amino acids. CDR3 in amino acids: CSVVSVPDYGYTF. The CDR3 coding sequence is TGCAGCGTTGTGAGCGTGCCCGATTATGGCTACACCTTC.

The gene calls are TRBV15 and TRBJ1-6; 9 nucleotides align to TRBD1. This CDR3 has 16 residues. V was pared by 2 bases and J by 10 bases, with 9 bases of the junction left unmatched. Germline CDR1 and CDR2: LNHNV and YYDKDF (reference sequence). For the CDR3, the DNA is TGTGCCACCAGCAGACAGGGACAGGGTTCAGGATCACCCCTCCACTTT. This translates into CATSRQGQGSGSPLHF.

V gene TRBV29-1 combines with J gene TRBJ2-3; D is possibly TRBD2 (6 bases). The germline V gene encodes CDR1 SQVTM and CDR2 ANQGSEA. The CDR3 runs to 13 residues. Trimming left V 6 bases short and J 1 base short, with 11 bases between. The CDR3 spells CSVADYRTDTQYF. The DNA for the CDR3 is TGCAGCGTGGCGGACTATCGCACAGATACGCAGTATTTT.

Concerning this clone: At the DNA level, this CDR3 is encoded by other sequences in the same sample as well. The chain uses TRBV11-2 and TRBJ2-3; no clear D. The CDR3 is 14 amino acids. Germline-derived CDR1 and CDR2 are SGHAT and FQNNGV. Trimming took off 8 bases at V and 0 bases at J, with 12 bases between the two ends. CDR3 sequence reads: CASSRLASTDTQYF. CDR3 sequence (DNA): TGTGCCAGCTCCCGACTTGCTAGCACAGATACGCAGTATTTT. The full variable domain, completed using reference TRBV11-2 and TRBJ2-3, is EAGVAQSPRYKIIEKRQSVAFWCNPISGHATLYWYQQILGQGPKLLIQFQNNGVVDDSQLPKDRFSAERLKGVDSTLKIQPAKLEDSAVYLCASSRLASTDTQYFGPGTRLTVL.

This clone was observed a single time. The chain combines TRBV6-5 with TRBJ1-1; perhaps TRBD1 as D (5 bases). Trimming stripped 3 bases from V and 1 base from J, with 12 bases between. Germline CDR1 and CDR2: MNHEY and SVGAGI. The CDR3 loop spans 15 amino acids. The CDR3 sequence is CASSYHGGANTEAFF. The CDR3 DNA sequence: TGTGCCAGCAGTTATCACGGAGGGGCGAACACTGAAGCTTTCTTT.

J is TRBJ2-2 and V is TRBV3-1 (or the pseudogene TRBV3-2), with a weak D call TRBD1 (7 bases). The CDR3 has 17 amino acids. CDR1 LGHDT and CDR2 YNNKEL come from the germline V gene (reference sequence). V lost 5 bases, J lost 4 bases, and 20 bases lay in between. The CDR3 nucleotides read TGTGCCAGCAGCAAGCCTGCGGGACAGCACCTCACCGGGGAGCTGTTTTTT. This translates into CASSKPAGQHLTGELFF.

This chain connects TRBV7-2 to TRBJ1-6; the match to TRBD1 covers 8 bases. In germline, CDR1 is SGHTA, CDR2 FQGNSA. V shed 4 bases, J shed 6 bases, and the junction held 8 bases outside the gene matches. The CDR3 sequence is 16 residues long. The CDR3 here is CASSSSWTGINSPLHF. CDR3 DNA: TGTGCCAGCAGCTCTTCCTGGACAGGGATTAATTCACCCCTCCACTTT.

V gene TRBV29-1 combines with J gene TRBJ1-6; TRBD1 aligns across 10 bases. V lost 6 bases, J lost 7 bases, and 9 bases stayed unmatched. CDR1 and CDR2 from the germline V gene are SQVTM and ANQGSEA. The CDR3 has 15 residues. For the CDR3, the DNA is TGCAGCGTGCGAACCGGGACAGGGGACAATTCACCCCTCCACTTT. As protein: CSVRTGTGDNSPLHF.

This chain uses TRBV7-9 with TRBJ2-5, with TRBD1 as a possible D gene (6 bases). Germline V gene data show CDR1 as SEHNR and CDR2 as FQNEAQ (reference sequence). Trimming left V 5 bases short and J 5 bases short, with 15 bases between. The CDR3 totals 14 residues. The CDR3 sequence is CASSPVTGRETQYF. CDR3 nucleotide sequence: TGTGCCAGCAGCCCCGTCACAGGGCGGGAGACCCAGTACTTC.

V is TRBV6-6 and J is TRBJ1-2; 9 bases are a match to TRBD1. The V gene's germline CDR1 is MNHNY and CDR2 SVGAGI (reference sequence). CDR3 length equals 15 residues. Trimming cost V 4 bases and J 8 bases; bases outside gene matches: 11. The CDR3 DNA sequence: TGTGCCAGCAGTTTAGAGCCGGGACAGGGCCTCGGCTACACCTTC. This codes for CASSLEPGQGLGYTF.

The chain has TRBV12-3 or TRBV12-4 and TRBJ1-5, with 7 bases lining up with TRBD1. The CDR3 is made up of 13 amino acids. J gave up 5 bases and V 8 bases, and 6 bases lay outside the gene matches. The CDR3 reads CASQQGGDQPQHF. In DNA form, the CDR3 reads TGTGCCAGCCAGCAAGGGGGCGATCAGCCCCAGCATTTT.

This clone was found a few times. Other nucleotide sequences from this sample produce the same CDR3. The V gene is TRBV19, the J gene TRBJ2-5, with 9 bases lining up with TRBD1. The CDR3 has 13 amino acids. V lost 4 bases and J lost 5; bases outside the gene matches: 2. Germline V CDR1 and CDR2: LNHDA, SQIVND (reference sequence). Written as DNA, the CDR3 is TGTGCCAGTAGTAGGGACAGGGAGGAGACCCAGTACTTC. Translation: CASSRDREETQYF.

The genes are TRBV9 and TRBJ1-5; D is uncertain. V was pared by 0 bases and J by 6 bases, with 7 bases between. The CDR3 is 13 amino acids. Looked up from germline, CDR1 is SGDLS and CDR2 is YYNGEE. The CDR3 nucleotides read TGTGCCAGCAGCGTAGGTATCGGTCAGCCCCAGCATTTT. Protein: CASSVGIGQPQHF.

This chain's CDR3 is CSAGGGSTEAFF. CDR3 in DNA: TGCAGCGCAGGGGGGGGGAGCACTGAAGCTTTCTTT. This sequence joins TRBV29-1 and TRBJ1-1, with 7 bases identical to TRBD1. CDR1 and CDR2 from the germline V gene are SQVTM and ANQGSEA. This CDR3 has 12 amino acids. Trimming removed 7 bases from V and 4 bases from J; junction bases left unmatched: 6.

The chain uses TRBV24-1 and TRBJ1-1; tentatively, D is TRBD1 (5 bases). CDR1 and CDR2 from the germline V gene are KGHDR and SFDVKD. This CDR3 is 12 amino acids long. V lost 9 bases, J lost 8 bases, and 15 bases lay in between. CDR3 loop: CATSPGGVEAFF. The DNA of the CDR3 is TGTGCCACCTCTCCTGGGGGGGTGGAAGCTTTCTTT.

The chain uses TRBV18 and TRBJ2-5; 7 bases are a match to TRBD1. From germline, CDR1 is KGHSH and CDR2 LQKENI. The CDR3 is 13 amino acids. The V segment lost 8 bases and the J segment 3 bases; nucleotides outside the gene matches: 6. The CDR3, as DNA: TGTGCCAGCGCTTATCAGGGGGAAGAGACCCAGTACTTC. Protein: CASAYQGEETQYF. Combining the CDR3 with reference TRBV18 and TRBJ2-5 gives the whole variable domain NAGVMQNPRHLVRRRGQEARLRCSPMKGHSHVYWYRQLPEEGLKFMVYLQKENIIDESGMPKERFSAEFPKEGPSILRIQQVVRGDSAAYFCASAYQGEETQYFGPGTRLLVL.

The chain recombines TRBV11-3 with TRBJ2-2; TRBD1 matches at 9 bases. Germline V lookup: CDR1 SGHNT, CDR2 YENEEA. The CDR3 extends over 17 amino acids. V shed 3 bases, J shed 5 bases, and the junction held 10 bases outside the gene matches. CDR3 nucleotide sequence: TGTGCCAGCAGCTTCACCGCCGGGACAGGGAATACCGGGGAGCTGTTTTTT. Translation: CASSFTAGTGNTGELFF.

The chain uses TRBV2 and TRBJ2-7; TRBD2 aligns across 9 bases. V gave up 7 bases and J gave up 4 bases; unmatched junction bases: 11. From germline, CDR1 is SNHLY and CDR2 FYNNEI. The CDR3 consists of 15 residues. The CDR3 DNA sequence: TGTGCCAGCATAGACGTCCTAGCGGGGTTTTACGAGCAGTACTTC. Its protein is CASIDVLAGFYEQYF. Based on the CDR3 plus reference TRBV2 and TRBJ2-7, the full variable domain is EPEVTQTPSHQVTQMGQEVILRCVPISNHLYFYWYRQILGQKVEFLVSFYNNEISEKSEIFDDQFSVERPDGSNFTLKIRSTKLEDSAMYFCASIDVLAGFYEQYFGPGTRLTVT.

This clone was detected only once. The chain uses TRBV5-1 and TRBJ2-3; 9 nucleotides align to TRBD2. Per germline, CDR1 SGHRS and CDR2 YFSETQ. This CDR3 is 16 amino acids long. V dropped 0 bases and J dropped 6; count of bases not matched to a gene: 8. CDR3 amino acids: CASSLEARGGLDTQYF. The CDR3 nucleotides are TGCGCCAGCAGCTTGGAAGCGCGGGGGGGCCTGGATACGCAGTATTTT.

The chain recombines TRBV11-1 with TRBJ2-7; 7 nucleotides match TRBD2. The CDR3 consists of 12 residues. Looked up from germline, CDR1 is SGHAT and CDR2 is FQDESV (reference sequence). J gave up 6 bases and V 5 bases, and 4 bases lay outside the gene matches. The CDR3, as DNA: TGTGCCAGCAGCCCCCGCGGGGGCGAGCAGTACTTC. Translation: CASSPRGGEQYF.

The chain has TRBV7-9 and TRBJ2-3, with 7 nucleotides matching TRBD1. The V segment lost 3 bases and the J segment 4 bases; nucleotides outside the gene matches: 4. The CDR3 has 14 residues. From germline, CDR1 is SEHNR and CDR2 FQNEAQ (reference sequence). The CDR3 spells CASSFSTGADTQYF. The CDR3 DNA reads TGTGCCAGCAGCTTTTCCACAGGGGCAGATACGCAGTATTTT.

The chain employs TRBV27 and TRBJ1-5; no definite D call. CDR1 MNHEY and CDR2 SMNVEV come from the germline V gene (reference sequence). The CDR3 is made up of 13 amino acids. Between the trimmed V and J ends, which lost 8 bases and 0 bases, there was a span of 8 bases. CDR3 in amino acids: CASGLNSNQPQHF. Written as DNA, the CDR3 is TGTGCCAGCGGGCTTAATAGCAATCAGCCCCAGCATTTT.

This clone was detected only a few times. This chain links TRBV7-2 with TRBJ2-3; 9 positions agree with TRBD2. The ends lost 5 bases at V and 7 bases at J; junction bases unmatched: 10. CDR3 length equals 15 residues. The V gene's germline CDR1 is SGHTA and CDR2 FQGNSA. CDR3 nucleotide sequence: TGTGCCAGCAGCCCGTTTAGCGGGGGATTAAATACGCAGTATTTT. Translation: CASSPFSGGLNTQYF. Using reference TRBV7-2 and TRBJ2-3 for the parts outside the CDR3, the full variable domain is GAGVSQSPSNKVTEKGKDVELRCDPISGHTALYWYRQSLGQGLEFLIYFQGNSAPDKSGLPSDRFSAERTGGSVSTLTIQRTQQEDSAVYLCASSPFSGGLNTQYFGPGTRLTVL.

The V call is TRBV5-1, the J call TRBJ2-1, with 16 bases that match TRBD2. This CDR3 has 19 residues. The J segment lost 6 bases and the V segment lost 3 bases, leaving 12 bases of the junction unmatched. In germline, CDR1 is SGHRS, CDR2 YFSETQ. The CDR3 region has the DNA TGCGCCAGCAGCTATCGCGGGACTAGCGGGGGGGCCCGAGCCAATGAGCAGTTCTTC. Translation gives CASSYRGTSGGARANEQFF.